The next 13 T cell receptor beta chains were all read from a single sample in a study of response to subunit inactivated influenza vaccine. Via MiXCR, TCRdb re-called the RT-PCR reads, giving one row per CDR3 protein. The table lists some 500,000 distinct CDR3 sequences, 13% of them singletons. The source material was PBMCs from blood, sampled 45 days after vaccination. The receptor source for this set is a man aged 45 to 65 who received an inactivated influenza vaccine.

There are many counts of this clonotype. This chain uses TRBV20-1 with TRBJ2-3; weak D call: TRBD1 (6 bases). CDR3 length: 13 residues. The germline V gene encodes CDR1 DFQATT and CDR2 SNEGSKA (reference sequence). V was clipped by 8 bases and J by 1 base, with 13 bases between them. The CDR3 DNA sequence: TGCAGTCATCAGGGGATTCGCACAGATACGCAGTATTTT. Its protein is CSHQGIRTDTQYF.

This clonotype was seen at least ten times. The CDR3 nucleotides read TGTGCCAGCAGTTACGTGGGAGGCTACGAGCAGTACTTC. Translated: CASSYVGGYEQYF. The chain employs TRBV6-5 and TRBJ2-7, with D maybe TRBD2 (6 bases). This CDR3 contains 13 residues. The ends were cut back, 2 bases at V and 3 bases at J, with 8 bases in the middle. The germline V gene has CDR1 MNHEY and CDR2 SVGAGI.

This clonotype was recorded a few times. The chain has TRBV20-1 and TRBJ2-6; TRBD1 might be the D (5 bases). Germline V lookup: CDR1 DFQATT, CDR2 SNEGSKA (reference sequence). The CDR3 consists of 15 residues. Trimming took off 0 bases at V and 0 bases at J, with 6 bases between the two ends. DNA of the CDR3: TGCAGTGCTAGAGAAGGGGTCTCTGGGGCCAACGTCCTGACTTTC. Translation: CSAREGVSGANVLTF.

This clonotype was observed a few times. This rearrangement joins TRBV12-3 or TRBV12-4 to TRBJ1-5, with TRBD1 matching over 9 bases. There are 13 residues in the CDR3. V lost 7 bases and J lost 9; bases outside the gene matches: 7. The CDR3 spells CASTPGQGSPQHF. CDR3 nucleotides: TGTGCCAGCACCCCGGGACAGGGTTCGCCCCAGCATTTT.

Regarding this clonotype: Mismatch with germline at one junction end may stem from a read error. The rearrangement uses TRBV4-3 and TRBJ2-3, with a possible D match to TRBD2 (6 bases). The CDR3 runs to 17 residues. CDR1 LGHNA and CDR2 YSLEER come from the germline V gene. The CDR3 DNA reads TGCACCAGCAGCCAAGTAATGGCAATAGCGGACACAGATACGCAGTATTTT. Amino acids: CTSSQVMAIADTDTQYF.

The chain couples TRBV7-2 to TRBJ1-6; a weak D match, TRBD1 (6 bases). The CDR3 covers 14 residues. Trimming cost V 4 bases and J 8 bases, with 12 bases left between them. Germline CDR1 SGHTA, CDR2 FQGNSA. CDR3 residues: CASSSGTNYSPLHF. The CDR3, as DNA: TGTGCCAGCAGCTCCGGGACAAACTATTCACCCCTCCACTTT.

The chain couples TRBV20-1 to TRBJ2-5; no firm D call. Germline assignment: CDR1 DFQATT and CDR2 SNEGSKA (reference sequence). The CDR3 spans 14 residues. V shed 3 bases and J shed 5 bases, with 16 bases lying between them. DNA of the CDR3: TGCAGTGCTAGTCAGAGAATATCCTCTGAGACCCAGTACTTC. Translation gives CSASQRISSETQYF.

This clonotype was counted a few times. The J gene is TRBJ2-5, the V gene TRBV24-1; D unresolved. There are 17 residues in the CDR3. Trimming removed 0 bases from V and 1 base from J, with 14 bases in between. Looked up from germline, CDR1 is KGHDR and CDR2 is SFDVKD. The CDR3 DNA sequence: TGTGCCACCAGTGATTTGTCCCCGACACGTACCCAAGAGACCCAGTACTTC. Translation: CATSDLSPTRTQETQYF.

This chain links TRBV20-1 with TRBJ2-2; tentative D call: TRBD2 (7 bases). Trimming took off 6 bases at V and 1 base at J, with 15 bases between the two ends. The CDR3 is 15 residues long. Germline V gene lookup returns CDR1 DFQATT and CDR2 SNEGSKA (reference sequence). The CDR3 sequence is CSAPAGARNTGELFF. CDR3 bases: TGCAGTGCCCCGGCGGGGGCTCGGAACACCGGGGAGCTGTTTTTT.

To note about this clonotype: A read error may produce the germline difference seen at one junction end. The chain couples TRBV12-3 or TRBV12-4 to TRBJ1-1, with D hard to call. CDR3 length equals 14 residues. In nucleotides, the CDR3 is TGTTCCAGCAGTCCTTACAGCTGGAACACTGAAGCTTTCTTT. This translates into CSSSPYSWNTEAFF.

This clonotype appeared many times. V and J are TRBV4-2 and TRBJ1-2; D not resolved. This CDR3 is 14 amino acids long. V lost 0 bases, J lost 2 bases, and 7 bases lay in between. CDR1 and CDR2 from the germline V gene are LGHNA and YNFKEQ. The CDR3 here is CASSQDPRNYGYTF. The CDR3 bases are TGTGCCAGCAGCCAAGACCCTAGAAACTATGGCTACACCTTC.

The gene calls are TRBV12-3 or TRBV12-4 and TRBJ2-5; 8 bases are shared with TRBD1. J lost 5 bases, V lost 4 bases, and 6 bases had no gene match. The CDR3 runs 14 residues. The CDR3 DNA follows: TGTGCCAGCAGTTGGGCAGGGGGCCCGGAGACCCAGTACTTC. The encoded protein is CASSWAGGPETQYF.

This chain joins TRBV6-5 and TRBJ2-6, with D possibly being TRBD1 or TRBD2 (6 bases each). V lost 0 bases, J lost 2 bases, and 11 bases lay in between. Germline CDR1 is MNHEY and CDR2 is SVGAGI. The CDR3 runs 17 residues. CDR3 sequence: CASSYSMGGAGANVLTF. The CDR3 DNA reads TGTGCCAGCAGTTACTCGATGGGGGGCGCTGGGGCCAACGTCCTGACTTTC.